The rows below give T cell receptor beta chains drawn from one sample of a study of neurological immune-mediated disorders. TCRdb processed the 5' RACE reads anew with MiXCR; each CDR3 protein has one entry. The sample has tens of thousands of distinct CDR3 sequences; about 10% are singletons. Specimen: PBMCs. The receptors come from a man under 40 in good health. Each CDR3 is given with its conserved first and last residue. The D gene is left open where the match is weak. Size is omitted from some rows. Given values are once, few, many or a class for expanded clones.

TRBD1	TRBV4-2	TRBJ2-1	many	TGTGCCAGCAGCCAAGGACAGGGGATCGTCGATGAGCAGTTCTTC	CASSQGQGIVDEQFF
.	TRBV12-3/TRBV12-4	TRBJ2-2	.	TGTGCCAGCAGTTTAATCCGGGCGGGCGGGGAGCTGTTTTTT	CASSLIRAGGELFF
TRBD2	TRBV5-1	TRBJ2-7	many	TGCGCCAGCAGCTTGGTCTCCACTAGCGGGTTCTCCTACGAGCAGTACTTC	CASSLVSTSGFSYEQYF
.	TRBV4-2	TRBJ2-7	many	TGTGCCAGCACCCCAGGGAGACTTTCCTACGAGCAGTACTTC	CASTPGRLSYEQYF
.	TRBV7-9	TRBJ2-7	many	TGTGCCAGCAGCTTAGGATCGTACGAGCAGTACTTC	CASSLGSYEQYF
.	TRBV7-8	TRBJ1-3	many	TGTGCCAGCAGCCAGTTGACAGCCCAGTTCTCAGGAAACACCATATATTTT	CASSQLTAQFSGNTIYF
TRBD2	TRBV19	TRBJ2-1	.	TGTGCCAGTAGTCCAGAGACCGGGACTAGCGTCGATAAGCAGTTCTTC	CASSPETGTSVDKQFF
TRBD2	TRBV5-1	TRBJ2-1	many	TGCGCCAGCAGCCCCAGGCTAGCGGGAGCAAATGAGCAGTTCTTC	CASSPRLAGANEQFF
TRBD1	TRBV6-1	TRBJ2-7	many	TGTGCCAGCAGTATCGGGACAGGGGACTACGAGCAGTACTTC	CASSIGTGDYEQYF
.	TRBV20-1	TRBJ2-7	.	TGCAGTGCTACCTGGTTATGGGAGGACTCCTACGAGCAGTACTTC	CSATWLWEDSYEQYF
.	TRBV12-3/TRBV12-4	TRBJ1-2	few	TGTGCCAGCAGGCAGGAGTACTATGGCTACACCTTC	CASRQEYYGYTF
TRBD1	TRBV29-1	TRBJ1-1	many	TGCAGCGTTGAACTCGGACAGGGCGGGAACACTGAAGCTTTCTTT	CSVELGQGGNTEAFF
.	TRBV12-3/TRBV12-4	TRBJ2-2	many	TGTGCCGGCATAGGCAACGCGAACACCGGGGAGCTGTTTTTT	CAGIGNANTGELFF
TRBD1	TRBV6-1	TRBJ2-7	many	TGTGCCAGCATCCGAAGTTGGGGACAGGGTATGAAGTACTTC	CASIRSWGQGMKYF
.	TRBV7-9	TRBJ2-7	many	TGTGCCAGCAGCCCGGGATCCTACGAGCAGTACTTC	CASSPGSYEQYF
TRBD1	TRBV24-1	TRBJ2-1	few	TGTGCCACCTCCCGGGACAGGGGGCCCATTTACAATGAGCAGTTCTTC	CATSRDRGPIYNEQFF
TRBD1	TRBV10-3	TRBJ2-1	once	TGTGCCATCACCGAGGGACAGGGGTCGAGCTCCTACAATGAGCGGTTCTTC	CAITEGQGSSSYNERFF
TRBD1	TRBV20-1	TRBJ1-4	many	TGCAGTGCTAGGGGACAGGGGGCTTGGAATGAAAAACTGTTTTTT	CSARGQGAWNEKLFF
TRBD1	TRBV27	TRBJ2-2	many	TGTGCCAGCAGAGTCGGGACAGGGACCGGGGAGCTGTTTTTT	CASRVGTGTGELFF
.	TRBV6-6	TRBJ2-7	.	TGTGCCAGCAGTTACGCCAACAGACAGGCGCTCTACGAGCAGTACTTC	CASSYANRQALYEQYF
.	TRBV15	TRBJ2-3	many	TGTGCCACCAGCAGAGATCAGAAGGGGACGCAGTATTTT	CATSRDQKGTQYF